The T cell receptor beta chain under discussion was sequenced for a study of cytomegalovirus exposure and HLA in healthy donors. Study-wide points: A later analysis showed HLA-associated TCR beta chains outstripping equally common others in clonal expansion.

The CDR3 has 13 amino acids. V dropped 0 bases and J dropped 4 bases, with 7 bases sitting between them. Germline V gene sequence: CDR1 SGHRS, CDR2 YFSETQ. With 60 Vbeta and 13 Jbeta primers, the PCR was carried out. The protocol was immunoSEQ multiplex PCR, while the TCRdb copy is restricted to in-frame clones and leaves out a portion. The profile shows 150,000 or so clones, around four fifths of them singletons. In the case of this clone: Its target is not known.

The chain is built from TRBV5-1 and TRBJ1-2; D gene unclear. The TCR originated in a man aged 18 to 29 in good health and CMV-seropositive. Sequenced material: PBMCs. The CDR3 sequence: CASSLERVYGYTF. CDR3 DNA: TGCGCCAGCAGCTTGGAACGGGTCTATGGCTACACCTTC. The full variable domain, with the rest looked up from reference TRBV5-1 and TRBJ1-2, is KAGVTQTPRYLIKTRGQQVTLSCSPISGHRSVSWYQQTPGQGLQFLFEYFSETQRNKGNFPGRFSGRQFSNSRSEMNVSTLELGDSALYLCASSLERVYGYTFGSGTRLTVV.